These 29 T cell receptor beta chains were sequenced from one sample in a study of cytomegalovirus exposure and HLA in healthy donors. Use of 60 Vbeta and 13 Jbeta primers characterized the PCR. The repertoire was sequenced with immunoSEQ multiplex PCR; TCRdb's copy has only in-frame clones and lacks some. The sample lists about 60,000 clones; 70% to 85% were seen once. The sequenced sample consisted of PBMCs. These receptors were taken from a woman in her thirties or forties in good health and CMV-seropositive.

The chain combines TRBV9 with TRBJ2-1; D might be TRBD2 (6 bases). V shed 3 bases and J shed 2 bases, with 12 bases lying between them. Germline lookup yields CDR1 SGDLS and CDR2 YYNGEE. There are 15 residues in the CDR3. The CDR3 nucleotides read TGTGCCAGCAGCGCCTCCGGGACTGCCTACAATGAGCAGTTCTTC. Its translation: CASSASGTAYNEQFF.

J is TRBJ2-2 and V is TRBV5-1; 8 positions match TRBD2. Germline V CDR1 and CDR2: SGHRS, YFSETQ. The CDR3 length is 15 residues. V lost 2 bases to trimming and J lost 4 bases; unmatched junction nucleotides: 4. The CDR3 nucleotides read TGCGCCAGCAGCTTATCGGGGGGGTCCACCGGGGAGCTGTTTTTT. Translated, it gives CASSLSGGSTGELFF.

The J gene is TRBJ2-7, the V gene TRBV5-1, with 12 positions matching TRBD2. After removal of 4 bases from V and 1 base from J, the junction contained 3 bases not matched to a gene. CDR1 is SGHRS, CDR2 YFSETQ, per germline. The length of the CDR3 is 15 residues. The CDR3 protein is CASSGGLAGSYEQYF. CDR3 coding DNA: TGCGCCAGCAGCGGTGGACTAGCGGGATCCTACGAGCAGTACTTC. The whole variable domain, remainder taken from reference TRBV5-1 and TRBJ2-7, is KAGVTQTPRYLIKTRGQQVTLSCSPISGHRSVSWYQQTPGQGLQFLFEYFSETQRNKGNFPGRFSGRQFSNSRSEMNVSTLELGDSALYLCASSGGLAGSYEQYFGPGTRLTVT.

The V and J genes are TRBV19 and TRBJ2-7; D uncertain. Germline-derived CDR1 and CDR2 are LNHDA and SQIVND (reference sequence). The CDR3 consists of 13 residues. Trimming cost V 6 bases and J 7 bases, with 16 bases left between them. The CDR3 sequence: CASRSKASGEQYF. Here the CDR3 DNA reads TGTGCCAGTAGGTCTAAGGCTTCGGGTGAGCAGTACTTC.

This chain links TRBV29-1 with TRBJ1-5; no firm D call. Trimming took 6 bases from V and 0 from J, leaving 9 bases between them. The CDR3 length is 13 residues. Germline CDR1 is SQVTM and CDR2 is ANQGSEA. DNA for the CDR3: TGCAGCGTCCGGGAGAATAGCAATCAGCCCCAGCATTTT. It translates to CSVRENSNQPQHF.

Worth noting for this clone: The same CDR3 can be traced to other DNA sequences in this sample. The chain uses TRBV5-1 and TRBJ1-1; 8 bases are shared with TRBD1. The germline V gene has CDR1 SGHRS and CDR2 YFSETQ. The trim removed 3 bases at V and 4 bases at J, leaving 5 bases unmatched. This CDR3 contains 14 residues. The CDR3 reads CASSSGQGGTEAFF. The CDR3 DNA sequence: TGCGCCAGCAGCTCTGGACAGGGTGGCACTGAAGCTTTCTTT.

The rearrangement links TRBV15 to TRBJ1-5; D call uncertain. The CDR3 extends over 13 amino acids. V was cut by 2 bases and J by 5 bases, with 7 bases left in between. Per germline, CDR1 LNHNV and CDR2 YYDKDF (reference sequence). Written as DNA, the CDR3 is TGTGCCACCAGCAGAAACCGAGATCAGCCCCAGCATTTT. Encoded protein: CATSRNRDQPQHF.

The genes are TRBV29-1 and TRBJ2-3, with 9 bases aligning to TRBD1. The trim removed 0 bases at V and 3 bases at J, leaving 7 bases unmatched. CDR1 and CDR2 from the germline V gene are SQVTM and ANQGSEA. CDR3 length: 16 amino acids. The CDR3 protein is CSVEDLPGQGTDTQYF. CDR3 coding DNA: TGCAGCGTTGAAGATCTTCCCGGACAGGGGACAGATACGCAGTATTTT.

The rearrangement links TRBV21-1 to TRBJ2-1; the D segment call TRBD2 is taken from the table without a DNA check. TRBV21-1 is termed a pseudogene. The CDR3 spans 17 residues. CDR3 sequence (DNA): TGTGCCAGCAGGGGCCGTTCTCTAGCGGGGGGGCCTAATGAGCAGTTCTTC. This translates into CASRGRSLAGGPNEQFF.

This chain links TRBV19 with TRBJ2-3; D is perhaps TRBD1 (5 bases). Per germline, CDR1 LNHDA and CDR2 SQIVND (reference sequence). The ends were cut back, 6 bases at V and 3 bases at J, with 13 bases in the middle. This CDR3 spans 14 amino acids. This CDR3 is CASSLRYRTDTQYF. In nucleotides, the CDR3 is TGTGCCAGTAGCCTGAGATACAGGACAGATACGCAGTATTTT.

This clone has a single count. This chain joins TRBV5-4 and TRBJ2-1; tentatively, D is TRBD2 (5 bases). The CDR3 is 15 amino acids. With 0 bases removed from V and 7 bases from J, the gap between germline ends came to 14 bases. The germline V gene encodes CDR1 SGHNT and CDR2 YYREEE (reference sequence). CDR3 nucleotides: TGTGCCAGCAGCTTGGGAGTCCCGGGGAGAAATGAGCAGTTCTTC. Protein sequence: CASSLGVPGRNEQFF.

V is TRBV19 and J is TRBJ1-5; D may be TRBD1 (5 bases). The CDR3 sequence is 14 residues long. V lost 1 base and J lost 6, with 10 bases in between. Germline values: CDR1 LNHDA, CDR2 SQIVND (reference sequence). CDR3: CASSIVGGTQPQHF. CDR3 DNA sequence: TGTGCCAGTAGTATAGTTGGGGGGACTCAGCCCCAGCATTTT.

The chain employs TRBV5-1 and TRBJ1-1; D unresolved. The CDR3 spans 13 residues. Germline-derived CDR1 and CDR2 are SGHRS and YFSETQ. Deletions cut 4 bases from V and 1 base from J, with 8 bases between. CDR3 region: CASSIAGNTEAFF. The DNA for the CDR3 is TGCGCCAGCAGCATCGCGGGGAACACTGAAGCTTTCTTT.

The V gene is TRBV4-1, the J gene TRBJ2-3, with a tentative D call TRBD1 (5 bases). This CDR3 has 15 amino acids. CDR1 is MGHRA and CDR2 is YSYEKL in the germline V gene. The ends were cut back, 1 base at V and 10 bases at J, with 18 bases in the middle. The CDR3 sequence: CASSQVRGGQVPQYF. The CDR3 DNA sequence: TGCGCCAGCAGCCAAGTAAGGGGTGGGCAAGTACCGCAGTATTTT.

In its sample, this clone was seen once. The chain recombines TRBV25-1 with TRBJ2-7; no clear D gene. Trimming left V 1 base short and J 2 bases short, with 12 bases between. The CDR3 is 15 amino acids. Germline V CDR1 and CDR2: MGHDK, SYGVNS. CDR3 in DNA: TGTGCCAGCAGTGAATTGGTCGGTACGGCCTACGAGCAGTACTTC. Protein sequence: CASSELVGTAYEQYF.

V usage is TRBV9 and J usage is TRBJ2-7, with 11 bases that match TRBD1. V trimming: 0 bases; J trimming: 4 bases; junction bases outside the gene matches: 12. CDR1 SGDLS and CDR2 YYNGEE come from the germline V gene. The CDR3 length is 18 residues. As DNA, the CDR3 is TGTGCCAGCAGCGTAGGCCCTGACGAAGGGACAGGGGGGTACGAGCAGTACTTC. This codes for CASSVGPDEGTGGYEQYF. Combining the CDR3 with reference TRBV9 and TRBJ2-7 gives the whole variable domain DSGVTQTPKHLITATGQRVTLRCSPRSGDLSVYWYQQSLDQGLQFLIQYYNGEERAKGNILERFSAQQFPDLHSELNLSSLELGDSALYFCASSVGPDEGTGGYEQYFGPGTRLTVT.

The V gene is TRBV7-2, the J gene TRBJ2-7; D not certain. With 0 bases removed from V and 2 bases from J, the gap between germline ends came to 11 bases. Germline CDR1 is SGHTA and CDR2 is FQGNSA. This CDR3 has 15 amino acids. This chain's CDR3 is CASSLAGPAPYEQYF. For the CDR3, the DNA is TGTGCCAGCAGCTTAGCGGGCCCAGCTCCCTACGAGCAGTACTTC. Based on the CDR3 plus reference TRBV7-2 and TRBJ2-7, the full variable domain is GAGVSQSPSNKVTEKGKDVELRCDPISGHTALYWYRQSLGQGLEFLIYFQGNSAPDKSGLPSDRFSAERTGGSVSTLTIQRTQQEDSAVYLCASSLAGPAPYEQYFGPGTRLTVT.

The chain joins TRBV4-1 to TRBJ2-7, with TRBD2 matching 8 bases. Germline assignment: CDR1 MGHRA and CDR2 YSYEKL. V lost 4 bases to trimming and J lost 6 bases; unmatched junction nucleotides: 2. The CDR3 extends over 12 amino acids. Here the CDR3 reads CASSLAGREQYF. CDR3 in DNA: TGCGCCAGCAGCCTAGCGGGGCGCGAGCAGTACTTC.

This chain links TRBV28 with TRBJ1-1; a possible D gene is TRBD1 (6 bases). Trimming took 7 bases from V and 3 from J, leaving 18 bases between them. This CDR3 is 15 amino acids long. Germline CDR1 and CDR2: MDHEN and SYDVKM. The DNA of the CDR3 is TGTGCCAGCACCGCCAGGGGAATGATCTACACTGAAGCTTTCTTT. This gives the protein CASTARGMIYTEAFF.

This sequence joins TRBV30 and TRBJ2-1, with 10 nucleotides matching TRBD2. The CDR3 sequence is 15 residues long. The germline CDR1 and CDR2 sequences are GTSNPN and SVGIG (reference sequence). V was pared by 0 bases and J by 7 bases, with 6 bases of the junction left unmatched. This CDR3 reads CAWSVGAGGPNEQFF. As DNA, the CDR3 is TGTGCCTGGAGTGTAGGAGCGGGGGGGCCGAATGAGCAGTTCTTC.

This clone was found a few times. This sequence joins TRBV5-1 and TRBJ2-5; D is ambiguous. V was pared by 2 bases and J by 4 bases, with 9 bases between. The V gene's germline CDR1 is SGHRS and CDR2 YFSETQ. The CDR3 length is 13 residues. The CDR3 region is CASSLHSRETQYF. The CDR3 nucleotides are TGCGCCAGCAGCTTACACAGCCGAGAGACCCAGTACTTC.

The gene calls are TRBV27 and TRBJ1-5, with a possible D match to TRBD1 (5 bases). Germline V lookup: CDR1 MNHEY, CDR2 SMNVEV (reference sequence). CDR3 length: 14 residues. The germline V and J ends were trimmed by 7 bases and 0 bases, with 10 bases remaining between them. The CDR3 is CASKRGYSNQPQHF. As DNA, the CDR3 is TGTGCCAGCAAAAGGGGCTATAGCAATCAGCCCCAGCATTTT.

The V call is TRBV30, the J call TRBJ2-5; 10 nucleotides align to TRBD2. The CDR3 has 14 amino acids. V lost 5 bases and J lost 4; bases outside the gene matches: 7. The germline CDR1 and CDR2 sequences are GTSNPN and SVGIG (reference sequence). CDR3 protein: CAWAGTSDGETQYF. Here the CDR3 DNA reads TGTGCCTGGGCCGGGACTAGCGACGGAGAGACCCAGTACTTC. Full variable domain (outside the CDR3, taken from reference TRBV30 and TRBJ2-5): SQTIHQWPATLVQPVGSPLSLECTVEGTSNPNLYWYRQAAGRGLQLLFYSVGIGQISSEVPQNLSASRPQDRQFILSSKKLLLSDSGFYLCAWAGTSDGETQYFGPGTRLLVL.

The chain carries TRBV19 and TRBJ1-2; 7 nucleotides line up with TRBD1. The CDR3 contains 15 residues. The trim removed 5 bases at V and 6 bases at J, leaving 12 bases unmatched. Germline CDR1 is LNHDA and CDR2 is SQIVND (reference sequence). The CDR3 sequence: CASSGDRVGAHGYTF. DNA of the CDR3: TGTGCCAGTAGTGGGGACAGAGTGGGGGCTCATGGCTACACCTTC.

The chain combines TRBV5-1 with TRBJ1-5; D is ambiguous. This CDR3 spans 13 amino acids. Between the trimmed V and J ends, which lost 2 bases and 4 bases, there was a span of 7 bases. The V gene's germline CDR1 is SGHRS and CDR2 YFSETQ. CDR3 protein: CASSLAGNQPQHF. The CDR3 bases are TGCGCCAGCAGCTTAGCGGGGAATCAGCCCCAGCATTTT.

V gene TRBV7-2 combines with J gene TRBJ2-5, with 7 bases lining up with TRBD1. V lost 4 bases to trimming and J lost 4 bases; unmatched junction nucleotides: 3. CDR1 and CDR2 from the germline V gene are SGHTA and FQGNSA. This CDR3 spans 13 amino acids. In DNA, the CDR3 is TGTGCCAGCAGCTCAGGGGGTAGAGAGACCCAGTACTTC. Translation: CASSSGGRETQYF.

CDR3 in amino acids: CASRRGGSGTEAFF. CDR3 DNA sequence: TGTGCCAGCAGGCGTGGGGGGTCGGGCACTGAAGCTTTCTTT. This rearrangement joins TRBV6-5 to TRBJ1-1, with a possible D match to TRBD1 (5 bases). Per the germline V gene, CDR1 is MNHEY and CDR2 is SVGAGI. Trimming pared 6 bases from V and 4 bases from J, leaving 15 bases between. The CDR3 spans 14 residues.

The count of this clone is one. The chain employs TRBV2 and TRBJ1-1; possible D gene TRBD1, 6 bases. This CDR3 is 13 amino acids long. Germline V CDR1 and CDR2: SNHLY, FYNNEI. The V gene lost 5 bases and the J gene lost 8 bases, with 15 bases spanning the gap. The CDR3, as DNA: TGTGCCAGCAGTCGCCCGAGCAGGGGAGAAGCTTTCTTT. Residues: CASSRPSRGEAFF.

The chain has TRBV19 and TRBJ1-5; TRBD1 matches 7 bases. Unmatched junction bases numbered 5, after V lost 3 bases and J lost 0 bases. CDR1 is LNHDA, CDR2 SQIVND, per germline (reference sequence). The CDR3 spans 16 residues. CDR3 nucleotides: TGTGCCAGTAGTATTTTGACAGGGCTTAGCAATCAGCCCCAGCATTTT. This sequence encodes CASSILTGLSNQPQHF.